A selection of T cell receptor beta chains follows, all from one sample in a study of shared clonotypes between healthy human individuals. Generated by immunoSEQ multiplex PCR, the TCRdb table keeps only in-frame clones and is missing some. The sample carries 550,000 to 650,000 clones, about 95% recorded once. The sequenced material came from naive CD8+ T cells sorted from blood. All receptors come from a woman aged 25 to 39 in good health. The CDR3 runs from the conserved cysteine through the conserved F or W. The D gene is left open where the match is weak. Clone size is given for some rows only: seen once, a few or many times, or a class if the clone is expanded.

clone size: once
V gene: TRBV29-1
D gene: .
J gene: TRBJ2-1
CDR3 protein: CSVEEGDNEQFF
CDR3 DNA: TGCAGCGTTGAGGAAGGAGACAATGAGCAGTTCTTC

clone size: .
V gene: TRBV5-6
D gene: .
J gene: TRBJ2-2
CDR3 protein: CASSLQAAGELFF
CDR3 DNA: TGTGCCAGCAGCTTGCAAGCGGCCGGGGAGCTGTTTTTT

clone size: once
V gene: TRBV5-1
D gene: TRBD1
J gene: TRBJ2-7
CDR3 protein: CASSRGQGSSYEQYF
CDR3 DNA: TGCGCCAGCAGCCGGGGACAGGGGAGCTCCTACGAGCAGTACTTC

clone size: .
V gene: TRBV5-4
D gene: .
J gene: TRBJ1-1
CDR3 protein: CASSFYGGTEAFF
CDR3 DNA: TGTGCCAGCAGCTTTTACGGGGGGACTGAAGCTTTCTTT

clone size: .
V gene: TRBV7-9
D gene: TRBD1
J gene: TRBJ2-2
CDR3 protein: CASSLGQGAGELFF
CDR3 DNA: TGTGCCAGCAGCCTGGGACAGGGGGCCGGGGAGCTGTTTTTT

clone size: .
V gene: TRBV11-3
D gene: TRBD2
J gene: TRBJ2-1
CDR3 protein: CASSRTSGSTNEQFF
CDR3 DNA: TGTGCCAGCAGCCGGACTAGCGGGAGTACCAATGAGCAGTTCTTC

clone size: .
V gene: TRBV5-1
D gene: .
J gene: TRBJ1-2
CDR3 protein: CASSLLDRGVYGYTF
CDR3 DNA: TGCGCCAGCAGCTTGCTGGACAGAGGAGTCTATGGCTACACCTTC

clone size: few
V gene: TRBV4-1
D gene: .
J gene: TRBJ2-2
CDR3 protein: CASSQDRGLTGELFF
CDR3 DNA: TGCGCCAGCAGCCAAGATCGGGGCCTCACCGGGGAGCTGTTTTTT

clone size: .
V gene: TRBV6-5
D gene: .
J gene: TRBJ2-1
CDR3 protein: CASSYQNEQFF
CDR3 DNA: TGTGCCAGCAGTTATCAGAATGAGCAGTTCTTC

clone size: .
V gene: TRBV5-4
D gene: TRBD2
J gene: TRBJ2-3
CDR3 protein: CASSWDYEDTQYF
CDR3 DNA: TGTGCCAGCAGCTGGGACTATGAAGATACGCAGTATTTT

clone size: .
V gene: TRBV27
D gene: .
J gene: TRBJ2-7
CDR3 protein: CASSTGMGLGEQYF
CDR3 DNA: TGTGCCAGCAGTACCGGGATGGGGCTGGGGGAGCAGTACTTC

clone size: .
V gene: TRBV6-1
D gene: .
J gene: TRBJ2-3
CDR3 protein: CASSEAIRDTQYF
CDR3 DNA: TGTGCCAGCAGTGAAGCGATTAGGGATACGCAGTATTTT

clone size: .
V gene: TRBV5-4
D gene: .
J gene: TRBJ2-3
CDR3 protein: CASSPIGTDNLDTQYF
CDR3 DNA: TGTGCCAGCAGCCCCATCGGGACGGATAATTTGGATACGCAGTATTTT

clone size: .
V gene: TRBV5-4
D gene: .
J gene: TRBJ1-1
CDR3 protein: CASSSQGGGTEAFF
CDR3 DNA: TGTGCCAGCAGCTCACAGGGCGGGGGAACTGAAGCTTTCTTT

clone size: .
V gene: TRBV6-5
D gene: .
J gene: TRBJ2-1
CDR3 protein: CASKEGPHNEQFF
CDR3 DNA: TGTGCCAGCAAGGAGGGCCCCCACAATGAGCAGTTCTTC

clone size: .
V gene: TRBV5-6
D gene: .
J gene: TRBJ1-5
CDR3 protein: CASSLALQGNQPQHF
CDR3 DNA: TGTGCCAGCAGCTTGGCCCTGCAGGGCAATCAGCCCCAGCATTTT

clone size: once
V gene: TRBV29-1
D gene: TRBD1
J gene: TRBJ2-7
CDR3 protein: CSGGPRDRPYEQYF
CDR3 DNA: TGCAGCGGGGGGCCCAGGGACAGACCCTACGAGCAGTACTTC

clone size: .
V gene: TRBV7-8
D gene: .
J gene: TRBJ2-5
CDR3 protein: CASSIETRQKETQYF
CDR3 DNA: TGTGCCAGCAGCATAGAGACTAGGCAAAAAGAGACCCAGTACTTC

clone size: once
V gene: TRBV27
D gene: TRBD1
J gene: TRBJ2-2
CDR3 protein: CASSITQGAGELFF
CDR3 DNA: TGTGCCAGCAGTATCACTCAGGGGGCCGGGGAGCTGTTTTTT

clone size: once
V gene: TRBV9
D gene: .
J gene: TRBJ2-7
CDR3 protein: CASSVGGSNSYEQYF
CDR3 DNA: TGTGCCAGCAGCGTAGGCGGAAGTAACTCCTACGAGCAGTACTTC

clone size: .
V gene: TRBV19
D gene: TRBD1
J gene: TRBJ1-5
CDR3 protein: CASSYSGSQGAVSNQPQHF
CDR3 DNA: TGTGCCAGTTCCTACTCCGGTAGCCAGGGGGCGGTTAGCAATCAGCCCCAGCATTTT

clone size: once
V gene: TRBV30
D gene: .
J gene: TRBJ2-3
CDR3 protein: CAWSVQGWSTDTQYF
CDR3 DNA: TGTGCCTGGAGTGTACAGGGCTGGAGCACAGATACGCAGTATTTT

clone size: few
V gene: TRBV25-1
D gene: TRBD2
J gene: TRBJ2-2
CDR3 protein: CASGREEYTGELFF
CDR3 DNA: TGTGCCAGCGGACGGGAGGAGTACACCGGGGAGCTGTTTTTT

clone size: .
V gene: TRBV7-9
D gene: .
J gene: TRBJ2-7
CDR3 protein: CASSPPLDYEQYF
CDR3 DNA: TGTGCCAGCAGCCCCCCTTTGGATTACGAGCAGTACTTC

clone size: once
V gene: TRBV5-6
D gene: TRBD1
J gene: TRBJ2-1
CDR3 protein: CASSLGQDNEQFF
CDR3 DNA: TGTGCCAGCAGCTTAGGACAGGACAATGAGCAGTTCTTC

clone size: .
V gene: TRBV5-6
D gene: TRBD2
J gene: TRBJ2-7
CDR3 protein: CASSLLSSGRSEQYF
CDR3 DNA: TGTGCCAGCAGCTTACTCTCTAGCGGGAGGAGCGAGCAGTACTTC

clone size: .
V gene: TRBV2
D gene: .
J gene: TRBJ1-1
CDR3 protein: CASSEGGRAEAFF
CDR3 DNA: TGTGCCAGCAGTGAAGGGGGGAGGGCTGAAGCTTTCTTT

clone size: .
V gene: TRBV28
D gene: .
J gene: TRBJ2-7
CDR3 protein: CASSSTSYEQYF
CDR3 DNA: TGTGCCAGCAGTTCCACCTCCTACGAGCAGTACTTC

clone size: .
V gene: TRBV5-4
D gene: TRBD1
J gene: TRBJ1-1
CDR3 protein: CASRLDRDTEAFF
CDR3 DNA: TGTGCCAGCAGGTTGGACAGGGACACTGAAGCTTTCTTT

clone size: .
V gene: TRBV27
D gene: .
J gene: TRBJ2-1
CDR3 protein: CASSPTTGGDEQFF
CDR3 DNA: TGTGCCAGCAGTCCCACGACAGGTGGCGATGAGCAGTTCTTC

clone size: .
V gene: TRBV2
D gene: TRBD2
J gene: TRBJ2-2
CDR3 protein: CASREKETRLAGTGELFF
CDR3 DNA: TGTGCCAGCAGAGAGAAGGAGACTAGACTAGCGGGCACCGGGGAGCTGTTTTTT

clone size: few
V gene: TRBV2
D gene: .
J gene: TRBJ2-7
CDR3 protein: CASSVTGSYEQYF
CDR3 DNA: TGTGCCAGCAGTGTTACCGGCTCCTACGAGCAGTACTTC

clone size: .
V gene: TRBV7-8
D gene: TRBD1
J gene: TRBJ1-1
CDR3 protein: CASSSIRDSLNTEAFF
CDR3 DNA: TGTGCCAGCAGCTCTATACGGGACAGTCTGAACACTGAAGCTTTCTTT

clone size: few
V gene: TRBV28
D gene: .
J gene: TRBJ1-5
CDR3 protein: CASSLGQGHQPQHF
CDR3 DNA: TGTGCCAGCAGTTTGGGGCAGGGCCATCAGCCCCAGCATTTT

clone size: .
V gene: TRBV7-3
D gene: .
J gene: TRBJ2-7
CDR3 protein: CTLARSYEQYF
CDR3 DNA: TGTACCTTAGCCAGGAGTTACGAGCAGTACTTC

clone size: once
V gene: TRBV7-9
D gene: TRBD2
J gene: TRBJ2-7
CDR3 protein: CASSLGGTPYEQYF
CDR3 DNA: TGTGCCAGCAGTTTGGGGGGGACTCCTTACGAGCAGTACTTC

clone size: .
V gene: TRBV30
D gene: TRBD1
J gene: TRBJ1-1
CDR3 protein: CAGKGAQNTEAFF
CDR3 DNA: TGTGCCGGGAAGGGGGCACAGAACACTGAAGCTTTCTTT

clone size: .
V gene: TRBV27
D gene: .
J gene: TRBJ1-1
CDR3 protein: CASSIGQWVSEAFF
CDR3 DNA: TGTGCCAGCAGTATTGGACAGTGGGTTTCTGAAGCTTTCTTT

clone size: .
V gene: TRBV9
D gene: .
J gene: TRBJ2-1
CDR3 protein: CASSHEQFF
CDR3 DNA: TGTGCCAGCAGCCATGAGCAGTTCTTC

clone size: once
V gene: TRBV27
D gene: TRBD2
J gene: TRBJ2-7
CDR3 protein: CASSYGSGMGEQYF
CDR3 DNA: TGTGCCAGCAGTTATGGTAGCGGGATGGGTGAGCAGTACTTC

clone size: .
V gene: TRBV28
D gene: .
J gene: TRBJ2-7
CDR3 protein: CASSFPGAYEQYF
CDR3 DNA: TGTGCCAGCAGTTTTCCAGGGGCCTACGAGCAGTACTTC

clone size: .
V gene: TRBV5-4
D gene: .
J gene: TRBJ1-1
CDR3 protein: CASTKPGTEAFF
CDR3 DNA: TGTGCCAGCACCAAACCTGGGACTGAAGCTTTCTTT

clone size: .
V gene: TRBV16
D gene: .
J gene: TRBJ2-7
CDR3 protein: CASSQSGLGQEPYEQYF
CDR3 DNA: TGTGCCAGCAGCCAATCGGGTTTAGGTCAGGAGCCCTACGAGCAGTACTTC

clone size: .
V gene: TRBV4-1
D gene: TRBD1
J gene: TRBJ2-3
CDR3 protein: CASSQGTVPTSTDTQYF
CDR3 DNA: TGCGCCAGCAGCCAGGGGACAGTTCCCACTAGCACAGATACGCAGTATTTT

clone size: .
V gene: TRBV5-4
D gene: TRBD2
J gene: TRBJ2-3
CDR3 protein: CASSRGLAGVGTDTQYF
CDR3 DNA: TGTGCCAGCAGCCGGGGACTAGCGGGAGTGGGCACAGATACGCAGTATTTT

clone size: .
V gene: TRBV15
D gene: .
J gene: TRBJ2-7
CDR3 protein: CATSRGGTSYEQYF
CDR3 DNA: TGTGCCACCAGCAGAGGGGGGACCTCCTACGAGCAGTACTTC

clone size: .
V gene: TRBV10-2
D gene: .
J gene: TRBJ2-7
CDR3 protein: CATSLLSYEQYF
CDR3 DNA: TGCGCCACATCCCTACTTTCCTACGAGCAGTACTTC

clone size: .
V gene: TRBV19
D gene: .
J gene: TRBJ1-3
CDR3 protein: CASSIRSSSGNTIYF
CDR3 DNA: TGTGCCAGTAGTATCCGGAGTTCCTCTGGAAACACCATATATTTT

clone size: .
V gene: TRBV19
D gene: .
J gene: TRBJ1-2
CDR3 protein: CASSIEYYGYTF
CDR3 DNA: TGTGCCAGTAGTATTGAGTACTATGGCTACACCTTC

clone size: .
V gene: TRBV2
D gene: TRBD2
J gene: TRBJ2-5
CDR3 protein: CASKSGRVEETQYF
CDR3 DNA: TGTGCCAGCAAGAGCGGGAGGGTCGAGGAGACCCAGTACTTC

clone size: .
V gene: TRBV28
D gene: .
J gene: TRBJ1-3
CDR3 protein: CASSLRGAYPVTSGNTIYF
CDR3 DNA: TGTGCCAGCAGTTTGAGGGGGGCCTATCCAGTCACCTCTGGAAACACCATATATTTT

clone size: .
V gene: TRBV28
D gene: TRBD1
J gene: TRBJ2-7
CDR3 protein: CASSLRPPDRDYEQYF
CDR3 DNA: TGTGCCAGCAGTTTACGCCCCCCGGACAGGGACTACGAGCAGTACTTC

clone size: .
V gene: TRBV5-4
D gene: .
J gene: TRBJ1-1
CDR3 protein: CASSLIQDSLGTEAFF
CDR3 DNA: TGTGCCAGCAGCCTCATACAGGACAGCCTGGGCACTGAAGCTTTCTTT